This T cell receptor (beta chain) appears in the sequencing data of a study of T cell responses to AZD1222 COVID-19 vaccine. Study-wide results and caveats: Across spike, vaccine-associated CD4 TCRs were found, dominant at 160-218 and 743-854. At baseline, seropositivity was found in only 6 or 7 AZD1222 recipients. Rises in breadth and depth of Spike-specific TCRs came after two AZD1222 doses.

Sequenced by immunoSEQ multiplex PCR; TCRdb stores in-frame clones only, minus some. Of 75,000 to 100,000 clones listed, 88% were seen once; the top ten hold around 5.8%. A remark on this clone: The antigen is not known.

The sequences come from peripheral blood, collected on day 0 of AZD1222 vaccination. The TCR sequence derives from an adult in good health.

This CDR3 is CASSQRQGANEKLFF. DNA of the CDR3: TGTGCCAGCTCACAACGACAGGGGGCTAATGAAAAACTGTTTTTT. This chain links TRBV18 with TRBJ1-4; 9 bases are a match to TRBD1. Germline CDR1 KGHSH, CDR2 LQKENI. Losses at the gene ends were 4 bases for V and 3 bases for J; bases not matched to a gene: 3. This CDR3 has 15 residues. The entire variable domain, with the rest obtained from reference TRBV18 and TRBJ1-4, is as follows: NAGVMQNPRHLVRRRGQEARLRCSPMKGHSHVYWYRQLPEEGLKFMVYLQKENIIDESGMPKERFSAEFPKEGPSILRIQQVVRGDSAAYFCASSQRQGANEKLFFGSGTQLSVL.